Presented here are 10 T cell receptor beta chains from one specimen sequenced in a study of blood T cell repertoires in COVID-19. Sequencing used immunoSEQ multiplex PCR; TCRdb keeps in-frame clones, though not all of them. The table shows about 210,000 clones, with 85% occurring only once. Sample: peripheral blood. These receptor sequences come from a woman between 65 and 79 years old with COVID-19, enrolled during active disease.

This chain uses TRBV19 with TRBJ2-2; 9 nucleotides match TRBD2. CDR3 length: 13 residues. Losses at the gene ends were 6 bases for V and 5 bases for J; bases not matched to a gene: 1. Looked up from germline, CDR1 is LNHDA and CDR2 is SQIVND (reference sequence). Here the CDR3 DNA reads TGTGCCAGTAGAGCGGGGGGTACCGGGGAGCTGTTTTTT. It translates to CASRAGGTGELFF.

V usage is TRBV27 and J usage is TRBJ2-7; TRBD1 agrees at 10 bases. CDR3 length equals 15 residues. Germline assignment: CDR1 MNHEY and CDR2 SMNVEV (reference sequence). V was pared by 6 bases and J by 2 bases, with 7 bases of the junction left unmatched. The CDR3 reads CASRKTGTGAYEQYF. The CDR3 nucleotides are TGTGCCAGCAGAAAAACCGGGACAGGGGCCTACGAGCAGTACTTC.

In its sample, this clone was seen once. V is TRBV5-6 and J is TRBJ1-1, with D unclear. V dropped 3 bases and J dropped 1 base, with 4 bases sitting between them. The CDR3 is made up of 12 amino acids. Germline loops: CDR1 SGHDT, CDR2 YYEEEE. The CDR3 protein is CASSSGNTEAFF. CDR3 coding DNA: TGTGCCAGCAGCTCGGGGAACACTGAAGCTTTCTTT.

The J gene is TRBJ1-6, the V gene TRBV19; no definite D call. V was pared by 8 bases and J by 0 bases, with 5 bases between. This CDR3 contains 13 residues. The germline CDR1 and CDR2 sequences are LNHDA and SQIVND (reference sequence). The CDR3 spells CASGSSYNSPLHF. In nucleotides, the CDR3 is TGTGCCAGTGGGAGCTCCTATAATTCACCCCTCCACTTT.

Here the CDR3 reads CASSIAGGPANYGYTF. In nucleotides, the CDR3 is TGTGCCAGTAGTATAGCGGGGGGGCCTGCTAACTATGGCTACACCTTC. The chain is built from TRBV19 and TRBJ1-2; tentatively, D is TRBD1 (6 bases). Per the germline V gene, CDR1 is LNHDA and CDR2 is SQIVND (reference sequence). The CDR3 totals 16 residues. V was clipped by 1 base and J by 0 bases, with 12 bases between them.

The table lists this clone with a few counts. DNA of the CDR3: TGTGCCAGCAGCCAAGGTGGGCCGAACACTGAAGCTTTCTTT. It is translated as CASSQGGPNTEAFF. The V call is TRBV3-1 (or the pseudogene TRBV3-2), the J call TRBJ1-1; D remains ambiguous. V was clipped by 1 base and J by 1 base, with 7 bases between them. The CDR3 runs 14 residues. Germline V lookup: CDR1 LGHDT, CDR2 YNNKEL (reference sequence).

This chain links TRBV2 with TRBJ2-3; TRBD2 aligns across 8 bases. CDR1 is SNHLY, CDR2 FYNNEI, per germline. The CDR3 loop spans 16 amino acids. With V trimmed by 6 bases and J by 3 bases, 11 bases remained unmatched. The CDR3 DNA sequence: TGTGCCAGCAGGACCCGAGCGGGAGAGGGTACAGATACGCAGTATTTT. It codes for CASRTRAGEGTDTQYF.

This clone occurred once. V gene TRBV11-3 combines with J gene TRBJ1-6, with a tentative D call TRBD1 (6 bases). V lost 0 bases, J lost 9 bases, and 18 bases lay in between. CDR1 and CDR2 from the germline V gene are SGHNT and YENEEA. The CDR3 length is 17 residues. The CDR3 DNA reads as TGTGCCAGCAGCTTAGATGTGGGATCACAAGGGGGTTCACCCCTCCACTTT. Translation gives CASSLDVGSQGGSPLHF. The full variable domain, completed using reference TRBV11-3 and TRBJ1-6, is EAGVVQSPRYKIIEKKQPVAFWCNPISGHNTLYWYLQNLGQGPELLIRYENEEAVDDSQLPKDRFSAERLKGVDSTLKIQPAELGDSAVYLCASSLDVGSQGGSPLHFGNGTRLTVT.

The chain combines TRBV9 with TRBJ1-4; 10 bases agree with TRBD1. V gave up 3 bases and J gave up 4 bases; unmatched junction bases: 9. Germline assignment: CDR1 SGDLS and CDR2 YYNGEE. The length of the CDR3 is 17 residues. In nucleotides, the CDR3 is TGTGCCAGCAGCGCGACAGGGGGCTTATCACATAATGAAAAACTGTTTTTT. This gives the protein CASSATGGLSHNEKLFF.

The rearrangement joins TRBV6-5 to TRBJ2-7, with TRBD1 matching 9 bases. Germline V gene sequence: CDR1 MNHEY, CDR2 SVGAGI. V was pared by 2 bases and J by 3 bases, with 8 bases of the junction left unmatched. This CDR3 spans 16 amino acids. The CDR3, as DNA: TGTGCCAGCAGTTACGGGACAGGGCGGTACCACTACGAGCAGTACTTC. Translated: CASSYGTGRYHYEQYF.